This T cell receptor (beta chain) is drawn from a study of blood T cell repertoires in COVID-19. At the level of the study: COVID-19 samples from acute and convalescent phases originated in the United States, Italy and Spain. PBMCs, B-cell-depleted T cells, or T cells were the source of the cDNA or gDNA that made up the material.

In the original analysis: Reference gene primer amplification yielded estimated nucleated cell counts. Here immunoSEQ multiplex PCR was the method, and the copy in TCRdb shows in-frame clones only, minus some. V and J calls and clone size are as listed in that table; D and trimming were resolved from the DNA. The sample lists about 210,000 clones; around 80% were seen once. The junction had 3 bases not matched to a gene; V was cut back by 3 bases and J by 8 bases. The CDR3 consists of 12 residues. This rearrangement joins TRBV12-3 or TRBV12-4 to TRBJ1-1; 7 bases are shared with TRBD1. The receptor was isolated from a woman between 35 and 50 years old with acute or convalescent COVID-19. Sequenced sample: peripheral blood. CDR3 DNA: TGTGCCAGCAGTTTGGGCAGGGGGGAAGCTTTCTTT. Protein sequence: CASSLGRGEAFF.